The 16 T cell receptor beta chains given below trace back to one sample, sequenced in a study of T cells in Graves' hyperthyroidism and ophthalmopathy. Amplification of TCR beta CDR3 regions used RNA as the template. The study used the HTBI primer set for a first-round RT-PCR of the TCR CDR3. MiXCR, run by TCRdb on the multiplex PCR reads, gives a single entry per CDR3 protein. Among around 340,000 distinct CDR3 sequences listed, approximately 13% were seen once. The specimen sequenced was blood. The receptors stem from a woman aged 30 to 39 with Graves' hyperthyroidism.

This clonotype was counted at least ten times. The chain employs TRBV28 and TRBJ1-1; D unclear. Trimming took off 8 bases at V and 0 bases at J, with 10 bases between the two ends. CDR3 length: 13 residues. The germline CDR1 and CDR2 sequences are MDHEN and SYDVKM. The CDR3 nucleotides read TGTGCCAGCGGTGAGGGCATGAACACTGAAGCTTTCTTT. Translating it yields CASGEGMNTEAFF.

The sample holds many counts of this clonotype. The J gene is TRBJ2-1, the V gene TRBV7-9, with D unresolved. CDR1 is SEHNR and CDR2 is FQNEAQ in the germline V gene (reference sequence). The CDR3 consists of 15 residues. V was trimmed by 3 bases and J by 8 bases, leaving 17 bases between them. The CDR3 DNA reads as TGTGCCAGCAGCTTCATCTTCCGGCAGACTGATGAGCAGTTCTTC. It yields the protein CASSFIFRQTDEQFF.

The chain combines TRBV7-8 with TRBJ2-7; the D gene could be TRBD1 or TRBD2 (5 bases each). CDR1 is SGHVS and CDR2 is FQNEAQ in the germline V gene. V was cut by 7 bases and J by 0 bases, with 13 bases left in between. CDR3 size: 14 residues. In DNA form, the CDR3 reads TGTGCCAGCACCTCCGGGGCCAGCTCCTACGAGCAGTACTTC. The encoded protein is CASTSGASSYEQYF.

This clonotype appeared a few times. The rearrangement joins TRBV19 to TRBJ2-2; D may be TRBD1 (6 bases). V was cut by 5 bases and J by 4 bases, with 20 bases left in between. The CDR3 has 17 residues. Germline V lookup: CDR1 LNHDA, CDR2 SQIVND (reference sequence). CDR3 coding DNA: TGTGCCAGTAGTCAGACCGCCGGGACAAAAAGCACCGGGGAGCTGTTTTTT. Protein sequence: CASSQTAGTKSTGELFF.

The rearrangement joins TRBV20-1 to TRBJ2-2; the match to TRBD1 covers 7 bases. CDR3 length equals 14 residues. The ends lost 5 bases at V and 7 bases at J; junction bases unmatched: 10. Per germline, CDR1 DFQATT and CDR2 SNEGSKA (reference sequence). The CDR3 reads CSAAQIRDSGELFF. The CDR3 nucleotides are TGCAGTGCTGCCCAAATCCGGGACAGCGGGGAGCTGTTTTTT.

This chain joins TRBV11-1 and TRBJ2-5; TRBD2 matches at 14 bases. Germline V gene sequence: CDR1 SGHAT, CDR2 FQDESV (reference sequence). Trimming cost V 5 bases and J 5 bases; bases outside gene matches: 7. The CDR3 extends over 16 amino acids. CDR3 nucleotide sequence: TGTGCCAGCAGCCTTGGACTAGCGGGAGGCCTTGAGACCCAGTACTTC. This encodes CASSLGLAGGLETQYF. The variable domain in full, with the rest retrieved from reference TRBV11-1 and TRBJ2-5, is EAEVAQSPRYKITEKSQAVAFWCDPISGHATLYWYRQILGQGPELLVQFQDESVVDDSQLPKDRFSAERLKGVDSTLKIQPAELGDSAMYLCASSLGLAGGLETQYFGPGTRLLVL.

This clonotype was seen only a few times. The rearrangement uses TRBV14 and TRBJ1-6; maybe TRBD1 (5 bases). V shed 0 bases and J shed 7 bases, with 10 bases lying between them. The germline V gene encodes CDR1 SGHDN and CDR2 FVKESK. The length of the CDR3 is 15 residues. The CDR3 sequence: CASSQDLQGNSPLHF. CDR3 DNA: TGTGCCAGCAGCCAAGATCTCCAGGGCAATTCACCCCTCCACTTT.

This clonotype was detected ten times or more. This chain uses TRBV12-3 or TRBV12-4 with TRBJ2-3; the D is unclear. The V gene lost 7 bases and the J gene lost 4 bases, with 9 bases spanning the gap. The CDR3 has 12 amino acids. This chain's CDR3 is CASTPDADTQYF. The CDR3 DNA is TGTGCCAGCACCCCCGATGCAGATACGCAGTATTTT.

The table lists this clonotype with a few counts. The genes are TRBV7-2 and TRBJ1-2; D ambiguous. Trimming removed 0 bases at V and 2 bases at J, with 10 bases between. Germline V gene data show CDR1 as SGHTA and CDR2 as FQGNSA. This CDR3 spans 15 amino acids. The CDR3 loop reads CASSLAGQRNYGYTF. The CDR3 nucleotides are TGTGCCAGCAGCTTAGCCGGGCAGCGAAACTATGGCTACACCTTC. Complete variable domain (other parts from reference TRBV7-2 and TRBJ1-2): GAGVSQSPSNKVTEKGKDVELRCDPISGHTALYWYRQSLGQGLEFLIYFQGNSAPDKSGLPSDRFSAERTGGSVSTLTIQRTQQEDSAVYLCASSLAGQRNYGYTFGSGTRLTVV.

This clonotype was recorded a few times. Likely a read error: the CDR3 ends without its conserved phenylalanine or tryptophan. The genes are TRBV2 and TRBJ2-2; 12 bases agree with TRBD1. The ends lost 5 bases at V and 2 bases at J; junction bases unmatched: 3. Germline V gives CDR1 SNHLY, CDR2 FYNNEI. The CDR3 consists of 16 residues. The CDR3 DNA reads TGTGCCAGCAGTAGGGACAGGGGGCTAAACACCGGGGAGCTGTTTTCT. Amino acid sequence: CASSRDRGLNTGELFS.

The J gene is TRBJ2-1, the V gene TRBV19; 10 bases agree with TRBD2. The CDR3 is 14 amino acids. The V segment lost 5 bases and the J segment 8 bases; nucleotides outside the gene matches: 6. Germline V gene sequence: CDR1 LNHDA, CDR2 SQIVND (reference sequence). CDR3 coding DNA: TGTGCCAGTAGTCCTAGCGGGAGATCCTATGAGCAGTTCTTC. Its protein is CASSPSGRSYEQFF.

Ten or more counts support this clonotype. The chain has TRBV12-3 or TRBV12-4 and TRBJ2-2; maybe TRBD1 (5 bases). The CDR3 has 14 amino acids. Trimming cost V 6 bases and J 7 bases, with 15 bases left between them. DNA for the CDR3: TGTGCCAGCAGCACAAGGGGAATCGACGGGGAGCTGTTTTTT. This gives the protein CASSTRGIDGELFF.

This clonotype has ten or more counts. This chain joins TRBV7-8 and TRBJ2-7; D is possibly TRBD2 (6 bases). The V end was cut by 2 bases, the J end by 4 bases, with 12 bases between. The germline V gene has CDR1 SGHVS and CDR2 FQNEAQ. The CDR3 length is 14 residues. The CDR3 nucleotides read TGTGCCAGCAGCTTAAGGACTAAGAGATACGAGCAGTACTTC. Encoded protein: CASSLRTKRYEQYF. Using reference TRBV7-8 and TRBJ2-7 for the parts outside the CDR3, the full variable domain is GAGVSQSPRYKVAKRGQDVALRCDPISGHVSLFWYQQALGQGPEFLTYFQNEAQLDKSGLPSDRFFAERPEGSVSTLKIQRTQQEDSAVYLCASSLRTKRYEQYFGPGTRLTVT.

This clonotype appeared many times. The CDR3 DNA follows: TGTGCCAGCAGCCTCAACAGGGCCAGCTCCTACGAGCAGTACTTC. Its translation: CASSLNRASSYEQYF. The genes are TRBV7-6 and TRBJ2-7, with a weak D call TRBD1 (6 bases). The CDR3 is 15 amino acids. From germline, CDR1 is SGHVS and CDR2 FNYEAQ. Trimming removed 5 bases at V and 0 bases at J, with 14 bases between.

The V call is TRBV20-1, the J call TRBJ1-4; 9 bases agree with TRBD1. Germline V lookup: CDR1 DFQATT, CDR2 SNEGSKA (reference sequence). The CDR3 sequence is 13 residues long. V lost 1 base to trimming and J lost 10 bases; unmatched junction nucleotides: 4. The CDR3 bases are TGCAGTGCTAGAGGGACAGGGGCAGGAAAACTGTTTTTT. As protein: CSARGTGAGKLFF.

This clonotype was recorded many times. The CDR3: CASSSTAGGFYEQYF. DNA for the CDR3: TGCGCCAGCAGTTCGACAGCGGGAGGGTTCTACGAGCAGTACTTC. The chain carries TRBV5-1 and TRBJ2-7, with 10 bases aligning to TRBD2. CDR1 is SGHRS and CDR2 is YFSETQ in the germline V gene. J lost 3 bases, V lost 5 bases, and 8 bases had no gene match. The CDR3 has 15 residues.